The 5 T cell receptor beta chains below were found in one sample sequenced in a study of T cell changes during pregnancy in multiple sclerosis. Only in-frame clones appear in the TCRdb table, and some are missing; sequencing was by immunoSEQ multiplex PCR. Of roughly 32,000 clones listed, 90% to 95% were seen once; the top ten hold around 3.6%. The sample here was CD8+ T cells from peripheral blood mononuclear cells, taken in the second trimester of pregnancy. The receptor set was obtained from a female donor in good health, enrolled as a control in a pregnancy study.

This chain uses TRBV6-6 with TRBJ2-7; no clear D gene. CDR3 length equals 13 residues. Per germline, CDR1 MNHNY and CDR2 SVGAGI (reference sequence). V was shortened by 3 bases and J by 6 bases, with 12 bases between the two germline ends. CDR3 nucleotide sequence: TGTGCCAGCAGTTATACGTCCAGCGTCGAGCAGTACTTC. This translates into CASSYTSSVEQYF.

This clone appeared a few times. This sequence joins TRBV7-3 and TRBJ1-6, with 7 nucleotides matching TRBD1. Germline trimming cut 4 bases from V and 7 bases from J; bases unmatched to any gene: 4. The CDR3 spans 14 residues. In germline, CDR1 is SGHTA, CDR2 FQGTGA. The CDR3 spells CASSSTGPNSPLHF. The CDR3 DNA is TGTGCCAGCAGCTCGACAGGGCCCAATTCACCCCTCCACTTT.

The rearrangement joins TRBV4-2 to TRBJ2-1; 11 bases agree with TRBD2. The CDR3 loop spans 16 amino acids. V gave up 0 bases and J gave up 7 bases; unmatched junction bases: 5. Germline V lookup: CDR1 LGHNA, CDR2 YNFKEQ. Written as DNA, the CDR3 is TGTGCCAGCAGCCAAGATAGTAGCGGGGGGGCGAATGAGCAGTTCTTC. It yields the protein CASSQDSSGGANEQFF.

V is TRBV5-6 and J is TRBJ1-4, with 7 bases identical to TRBD1. The length of the CDR3 is 14 residues. V lost 4 bases and J lost 2; bases outside the gene matches: 2. Germline CDR1 and CDR2: SGHDT and YYEEEE. CDR3 nucleotides: TGTGCCAGCAGCCCACAGGGGACTAATGAAAAACTGTTTTTT. Translating it yields CASSPQGTNEKLFF.

This chain connects TRBV4-3 to TRBJ1-1; 7 bases fit TRBD1. J lost 6 bases, V lost 4 bases, and 11 bases had no gene match. Germline values: CDR1 LGHNA, CDR2 YSLEER. This CDR3 spans 15 amino acids. The CDR3 region has the DNA TGCGCCAGCAGCCGCTATCCGGGACAGACGGCTGAAGCTTTCTTT. It encodes CASSRYPGQTAEAFF.